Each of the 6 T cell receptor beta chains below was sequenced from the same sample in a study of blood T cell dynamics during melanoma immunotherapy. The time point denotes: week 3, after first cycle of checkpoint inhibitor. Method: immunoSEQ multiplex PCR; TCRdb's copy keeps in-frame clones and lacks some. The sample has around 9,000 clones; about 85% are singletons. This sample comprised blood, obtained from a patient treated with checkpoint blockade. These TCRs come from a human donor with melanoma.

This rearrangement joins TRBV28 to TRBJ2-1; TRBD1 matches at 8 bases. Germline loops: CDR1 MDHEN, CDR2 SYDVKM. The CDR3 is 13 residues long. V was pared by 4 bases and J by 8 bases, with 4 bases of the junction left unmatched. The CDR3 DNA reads TGTGCCAGCAGTTCACCGGACAGGGATGAGCAGTTCTTC. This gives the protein CASSSPDRDEQFF.

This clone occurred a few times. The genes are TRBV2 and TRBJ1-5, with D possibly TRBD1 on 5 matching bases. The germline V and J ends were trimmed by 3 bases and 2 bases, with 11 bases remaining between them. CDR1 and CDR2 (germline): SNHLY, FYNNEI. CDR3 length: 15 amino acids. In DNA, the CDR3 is TGTGCCAGCAGTGAGGGACCGAAGGGCAATCAGCCCCAGCATTTT. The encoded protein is CASSEGPKGNQPQHF.

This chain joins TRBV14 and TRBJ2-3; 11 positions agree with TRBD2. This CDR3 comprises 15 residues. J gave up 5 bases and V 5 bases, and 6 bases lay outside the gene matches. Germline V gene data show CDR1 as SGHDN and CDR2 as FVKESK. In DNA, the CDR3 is TGTGCCAGCAGCTCCACTAGCGGGGGAAAAGATACGCAGTATTTT. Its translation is CASSSTSGGKDTQYF. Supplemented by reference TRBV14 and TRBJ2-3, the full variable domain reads EAGVTQFPSHSVIEKGQTVTLRCDPISGHDNLYWYRRVMGKEIKFLLHFVKESKQDESGMPNNRFLAERTGGTYSTLKVQPAELEDSGVYFCASSSTSGGKDTQYFGPGTRLTVL.

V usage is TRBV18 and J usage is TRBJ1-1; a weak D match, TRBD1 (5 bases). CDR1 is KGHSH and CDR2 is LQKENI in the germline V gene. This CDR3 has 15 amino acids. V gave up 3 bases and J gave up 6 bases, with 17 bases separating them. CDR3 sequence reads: CASSPGALGGPEAFF. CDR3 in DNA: TGTGCCAGCTCACCCGGGGCCCTAGGTGGCCCTGAAGCTTTCTTT. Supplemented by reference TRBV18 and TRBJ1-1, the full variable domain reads NAGVMQNPRHLVRRRGQEARLRCSPMKGHSHVYWYRQLPEEGLKFMVYLQKENIIDESGMPKERFSAEFPKEGPSILRIQQVVRGDSAAYFCASSPGALGGPEAFFGQGTRLTVV.

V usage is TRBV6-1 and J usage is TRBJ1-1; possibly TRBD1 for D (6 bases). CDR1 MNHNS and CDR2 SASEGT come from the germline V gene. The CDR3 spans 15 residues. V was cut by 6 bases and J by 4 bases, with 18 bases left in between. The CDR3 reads CASRPPQGRGTEAFF. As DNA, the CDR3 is TGTGCCAGCAGGCCCCCACAGGGAAGAGGCACTGAAGCTTTCTTT.

CDR3 in amino acids: CASSVGTGLGYEQYF. CDR3 nucleotides: TGTGCCAGCAGCGTAGGGACAGGTTTAGGCTACGAGCAGTACTTC. V gene TRBV9 combines with J gene TRBJ2-7; 7 nucleotides line up with TRBD1. Trimming at V came to 0 bases and at J to 3 bases, leaving 6 bases not matched to a gene. This CDR3 has 15 amino acids. Germline-derived CDR1 and CDR2 are SGDLS and YYNGEE. The full variable domain, in which reference TRBV9 and TRBJ2-7 provide the parts outside the CDR3, is DSGVTQTPKHLITATGQRVTLRCSPRSGDLSVYWYQQSLDQGLQFLIQYYNGEERAKGNILERFSAQQFPDLHSELNLSSLELGDSALYFCASSVGTGLGYEQYFGPGTRLTVT.